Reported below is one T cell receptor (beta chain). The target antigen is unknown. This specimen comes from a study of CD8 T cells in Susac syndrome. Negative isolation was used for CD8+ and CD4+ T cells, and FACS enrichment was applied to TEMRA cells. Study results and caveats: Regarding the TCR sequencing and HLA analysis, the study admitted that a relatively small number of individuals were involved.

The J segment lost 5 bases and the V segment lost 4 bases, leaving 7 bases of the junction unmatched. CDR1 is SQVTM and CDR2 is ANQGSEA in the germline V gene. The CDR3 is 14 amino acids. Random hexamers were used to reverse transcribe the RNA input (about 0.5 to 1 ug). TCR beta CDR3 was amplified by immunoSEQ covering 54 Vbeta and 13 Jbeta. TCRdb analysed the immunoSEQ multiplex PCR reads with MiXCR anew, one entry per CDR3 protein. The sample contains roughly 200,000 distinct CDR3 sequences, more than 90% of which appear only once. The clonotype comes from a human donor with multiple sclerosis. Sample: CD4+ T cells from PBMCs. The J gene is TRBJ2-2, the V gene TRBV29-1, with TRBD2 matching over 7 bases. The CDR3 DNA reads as TGCAGCGTTGCGAGCGGGGCGTCGACCGGGGAGCTGTTTTTT. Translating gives CSVASGASTGELFF.